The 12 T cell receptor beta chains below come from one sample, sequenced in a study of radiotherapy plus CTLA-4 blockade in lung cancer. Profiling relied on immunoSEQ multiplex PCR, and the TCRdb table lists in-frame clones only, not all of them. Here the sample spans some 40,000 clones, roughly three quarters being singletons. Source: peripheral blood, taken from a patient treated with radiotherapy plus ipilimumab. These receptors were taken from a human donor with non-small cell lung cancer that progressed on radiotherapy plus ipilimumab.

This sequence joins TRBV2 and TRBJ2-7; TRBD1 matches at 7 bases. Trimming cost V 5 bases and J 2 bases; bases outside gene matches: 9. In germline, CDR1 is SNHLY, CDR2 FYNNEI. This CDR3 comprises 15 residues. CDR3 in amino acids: CASSPNGQGAYEQYF. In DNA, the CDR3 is TGTGCCAGCAGTCCAAATGGGCAGGGGGCCTACGAGCAGTACTTC.

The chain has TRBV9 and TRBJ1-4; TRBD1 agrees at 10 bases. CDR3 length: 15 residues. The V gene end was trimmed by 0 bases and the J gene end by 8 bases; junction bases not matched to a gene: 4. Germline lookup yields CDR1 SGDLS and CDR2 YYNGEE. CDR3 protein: CASSVGDRGSEKLFF. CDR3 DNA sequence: TGTGCCAGCAGCGTAGGGGACAGGGGAAGCGAAAAACTGTTTTTT. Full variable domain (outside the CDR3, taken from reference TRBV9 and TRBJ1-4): DSGVTQTPKHLITATGQRVTLRCSPRSGDLSVYWYQQSLDQGLQFLIQYYNGEERAKGNILERFSAQQFPDLHSELNLSSLELGDSALYFCASSVGDRGSEKLFFGSGTQLSVL.

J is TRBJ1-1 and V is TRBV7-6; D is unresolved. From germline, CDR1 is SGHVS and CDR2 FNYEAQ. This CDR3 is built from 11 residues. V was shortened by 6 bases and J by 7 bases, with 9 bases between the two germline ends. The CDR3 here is CASRGSNEAFF. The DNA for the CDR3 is TGTGCCAGCAGGGGCTCGAATGAAGCTTTCTTT.

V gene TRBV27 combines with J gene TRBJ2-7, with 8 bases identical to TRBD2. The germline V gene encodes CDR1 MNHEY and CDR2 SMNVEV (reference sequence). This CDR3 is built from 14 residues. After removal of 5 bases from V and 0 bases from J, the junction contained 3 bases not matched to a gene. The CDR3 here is CASSQRGSSYEQYF. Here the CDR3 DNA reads TGTGCCAGCAGTCAGCGGGGGTCCTCCTACGAGCAGTACTTC.

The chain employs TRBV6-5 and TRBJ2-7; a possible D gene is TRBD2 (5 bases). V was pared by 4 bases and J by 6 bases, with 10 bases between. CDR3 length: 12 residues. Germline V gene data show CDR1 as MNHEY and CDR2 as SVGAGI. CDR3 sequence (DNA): TGTGCCAGCAGTTCCCTTACTAGCGAGCAGTACTTC. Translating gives CASSSLTSEQYF.

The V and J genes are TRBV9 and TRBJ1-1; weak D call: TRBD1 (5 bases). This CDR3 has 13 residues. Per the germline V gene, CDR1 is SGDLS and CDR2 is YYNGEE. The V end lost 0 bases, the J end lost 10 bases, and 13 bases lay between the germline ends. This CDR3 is CASSVDQGPGAFF. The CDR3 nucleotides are TGTGCCAGCAGCGTAGACCAGGGTCCTGGAGCTTTCTTT.

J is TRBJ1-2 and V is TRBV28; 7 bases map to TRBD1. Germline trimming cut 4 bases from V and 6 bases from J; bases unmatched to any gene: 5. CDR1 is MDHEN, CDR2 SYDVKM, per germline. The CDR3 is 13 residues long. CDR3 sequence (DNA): TGTGCCAGCAGTTGGGGACAGTTTAATGGCTACACCTTC. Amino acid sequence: CASSWGQFNGYTF.

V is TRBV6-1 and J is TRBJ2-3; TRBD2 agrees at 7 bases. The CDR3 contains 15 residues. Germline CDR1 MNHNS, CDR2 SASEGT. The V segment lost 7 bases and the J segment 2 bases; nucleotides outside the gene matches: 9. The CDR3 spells CASNERGRSTDTQYF. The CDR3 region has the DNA TGTGCCAGCAACGAGCGGGGCCGTTCCACAGATACGCAGTATTTT.

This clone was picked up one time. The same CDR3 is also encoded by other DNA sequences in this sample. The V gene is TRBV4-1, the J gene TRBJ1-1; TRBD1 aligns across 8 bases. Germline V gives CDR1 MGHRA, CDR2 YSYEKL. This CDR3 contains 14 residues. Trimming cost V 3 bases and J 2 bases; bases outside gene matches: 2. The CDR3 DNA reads TGCGCCAGCAGCCACGACAGGGGAAACACTGAAGCTTTCTTT. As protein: CASSHDRGNTEAFF.

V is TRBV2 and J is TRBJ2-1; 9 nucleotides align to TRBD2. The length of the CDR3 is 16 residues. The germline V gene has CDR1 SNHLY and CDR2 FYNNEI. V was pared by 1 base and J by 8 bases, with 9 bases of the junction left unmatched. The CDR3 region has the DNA TGTGCCAGCAGTGAAGAGGCGGGGGGGCCGGGAGATGAGCAGTTCTTC. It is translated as CASSEEAGGPGDEQFF.

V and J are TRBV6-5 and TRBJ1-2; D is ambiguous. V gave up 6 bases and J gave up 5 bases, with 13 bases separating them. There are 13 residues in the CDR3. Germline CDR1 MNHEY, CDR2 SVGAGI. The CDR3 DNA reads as TGTGCCAGCAGCCTTATGAGTCAATATGGCTACACCTTC. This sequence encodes CASSLMSQYGYTF.

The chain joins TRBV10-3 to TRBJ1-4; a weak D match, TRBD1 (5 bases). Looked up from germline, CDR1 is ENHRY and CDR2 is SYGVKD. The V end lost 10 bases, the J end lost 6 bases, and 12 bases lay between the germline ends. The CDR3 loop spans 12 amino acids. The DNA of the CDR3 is TGTGCCACGGGGGGAGGAGATGAAAAACTGTTTTTT. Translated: CATGGGDEKLFF.